Shown below are 5 T cell receptor beta chains from a single sample sequenced in a study of CD4 T cell repertoires in COVID-19. The memory T cells were sequenced right after ex vivo isolation, without culture. This table comes from immunoSEQ multiplex PCR, and its TCRdb copy is limited to in-frame clones, with some not included. In the table there are about 22,000 clones, about nine tenths of which are singletons. This specimen consisted of central memory CD4+ T cells from blood, obtained before the COVID-19 pandemic. The source of these receptors is a human donor who had COVID-19.

The chain joins TRBV29-1 to TRBJ1-1, with 9 bases that match TRBD1. The germline CDR1 and CDR2 sequences are SQVTM and ANQGSEA. The trim removed 6 bases at V and 6 bases at J, leaving 5 bases unmatched. The CDR3 contains 12 residues. The CDR3 bases are TGCAGCGTGGCGGGACAGGGCTCTGAAGCTTTCTTT. Translating gives CSVAGQGSEAFF.

V usage is TRBV25-1 and J usage is TRBJ2-3; 8 nucleotides agree with TRBD1. CDR3 length: 13 amino acids. With 8 bases clipped from V and 3 bases from J, the junction kept 4 bases outside the gene matches. Germline assignment: CDR1 MGHDK and CDR2 SYGVNS. CDR3 region: CASSRQGTDTQYF. CDR3 nucleotide sequence: TGTGCCAGCTCCCGACAGGGGACAGATACGCAGTATTTT.

The rearrangement joins TRBV6-6 to TRBJ1-6; the match to TRBD1 covers 7 bases. V lost 10 bases to trimming and J lost 7 bases; unmatched junction nucleotides: 7. Germline V gene sequence: CDR1 MNHNY, CDR2 SVGAGI (reference sequence). The CDR3 runs 13 residues. The CDR3 sequence: CAITGVQNSPLHF. CDR3 bases: TGTGCCATCACAGGGGTTCAAAATTCACCCCTCCACTTT.

The chain combines TRBV11-1 with TRBJ2-2; the D is unclear. This CDR3 has 11 amino acids. The V and J ends lost 6 bases and 7 bases respectively, with 6 bases between them. Germline V lookup: CDR1 SGHAT, CDR2 FQDESV (reference sequence). The CDR3 loop is CASRGSGELFF. The CDR3 DNA reads as TGTGCCAGCAGGGGCAGCGGGGAGCTGTTTTTT.

The rearrangement links TRBV15 to TRBJ2-7; 9 nucleotides align to TRBD2. V lost 2 bases, J lost 6 bases, and 8 bases stayed unmatched. Germline V gene lookup returns CDR1 LNHNV and CDR2 YYDKDF (reference sequence). The CDR3 consists of 15 residues. CDR3: CATSRKAGGNSEQYF. The CDR3 region has the DNA TGTGCCACCAGCAGAAAAGCGGGAGGCAATTCCGAGCAGTACTTC.